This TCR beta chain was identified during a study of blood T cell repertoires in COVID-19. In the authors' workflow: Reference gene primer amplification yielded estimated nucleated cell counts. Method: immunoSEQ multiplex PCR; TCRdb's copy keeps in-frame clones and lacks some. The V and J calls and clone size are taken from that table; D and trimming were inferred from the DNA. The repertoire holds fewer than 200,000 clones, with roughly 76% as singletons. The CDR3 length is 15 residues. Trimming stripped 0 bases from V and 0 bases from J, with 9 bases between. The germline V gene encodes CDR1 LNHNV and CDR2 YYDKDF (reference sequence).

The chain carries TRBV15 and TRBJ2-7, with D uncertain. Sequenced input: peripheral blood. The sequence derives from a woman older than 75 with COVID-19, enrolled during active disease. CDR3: CATSRDPLSSYEQYF. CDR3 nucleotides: TGTGCCACCAGCAGAGATCCCTTGAGCTCCTACGAGCAGTACTTC.